This T cell receptor beta chain was identified during a study of CD8+ T cells in alopecia areata. About the study: For treated patients, severity scores reflected the percentage of scalp area affected. Study-wide results and caveats: Affected lesional scalp, above all in alopecia totalis/universalis, was more clonal than normal scalp. When scalp samples are sequenced, resident alphabeta T cells of normal skin are also captured. Association of baseline CD8+ expansion with response is uncertain owing to one nonresponder.

As to this clone: Its antigen remains unidentified.

Sequencing templates came from extracted RNA that was reverse transcribed into cDNA. This table comes from immunoSEQ multiplex PCR, and its TCRdb copy is limited to in-frame clones, with some not included. The top ten hold around 1.2% of the sample, which has 200,000 to 250,000 clones, just over 65% seen once. The germline gives CDR1 LNHDA, CDR2 SQIVND (reference sequence). Trimming took 6 bases from V and 5 from J, leaving 10 bases between them. The CDR3 has 13 residues. Treatment reported: oral pan-JAK inhibitor, 5-10 mg twice daily. The starting material was CD4+ T cells sorted from blood, obtained at week 44, from a patient treated with tofacitinib. The TCR comes from a human donor with alopecia areata. This chain links TRBV19 with TRBJ2-2, with D possibly being TRBD1 or TRBD2 (6 bases each). The CDR3 DNA is TGTGCCAGTAGAAAAGGGGGGACCGGGGAGCTGTTTTTT. Protein sequence: CASRKGGTGELFF.